Sequencing of this TCR beta chain was carried out in a study of breast tumors, draining lymph nodes, adjacent tissues (dated by TCRdb to between 2015 and 2016). For context, the study as a whole: In breast cancer patients, the study compared the TCR beta repertoires of tumor, adjacent nontumor tissue and axillary lymph nodes. The study was designed to assess the relationships and possible T-cell exchange between tumor, surrounding tissue and draining lymph node repertoires in human breast cancer.

Lymph node samples came from the axillary draining lymph nodes of breast cancer patients. The paper's findings and limits, for the study overall: In luminal-like breast cancer, tumor and nontumor tissue repertoires resembled each other significantly more than in basal-like breast cancer. The data were considered consistent with most tumor T cells being derived from the lymph node and subsequently expanding within tumor tissue. Tumor T-cell repertoires showed less diversity than lymph node repertoires and more diversity than nontumor tissue repertoires, and tumor T-cell repertoires showed preferential V and J gene usage. The conclusion that tumor T cells originate in lymph nodes was presented as consistent with a hypothesis rather than as directly demonstrated.

This clonotype was seen repeatedly, ten times or more. Its antigen is still unknown. Per-base qualities were not stored, and no clone one base away is much larger. The sequencing machine was an Illumina HiSeq 2000. Multiplex PCR amplification was used to generate the TCR beta chain libraries. High-throughput sequencing was used to analyze the amplified TCR beta chain products. Using fastp at Q25 and MiXCR, TCRdb reprocessed the public reads and kept productive beta chains. When rows share a CDR3 protein, they turn into one entry using the most common DNA and genes. The sample table holds approximately 280,000 distinct CDR3 sequences, of which over 30% were seen once. The top ten hold roughly 1.1% of the sample. Trimming costs V 3 bases and J 8 bases, and their ends lie 11 bases apart. Reading the germline V gene gives CDR1 SGHTA and CDR2 FQGNSA. Reading from cysteine to phenylalanine, the CDR3 counts 14 amino acids. Only CDR3 DNA remains: 42 bases, in frame from the first base.

Sequencing was performed on axillary lymph node tissue. The sequence was obtained from a female donor with breast cancer. Some clones in this sample may be carry-over from other donors' samples. The chain couples TRBV7-2 to TRBJ1-6; TRBD1 is perhaps the D gene, given 6 matching bases. The CDR3 reads as follows: CASSFGQPYSPLHF. The nucleotide sequence reads as follows: TGTGCCAGCAGCTTTGGACAGCCGTATTCACCCCTCCACTTT.